These 15 T cell receptor beta chains came from one sample sequenced in a study of blood T cell repertoires in COVID-19. Sequencing was performed with immunoSEQ multiplex PCR; in TCRdb, only in-frame clones are kept and a portion is missing. The sample contains roughly 500,000 clones, 75% to 90% of which appear only once. Sequenced material: peripheral blood. The receptors were gathered from a man between 18 and 35 years old with COVID-19, enrolled during active disease.

The V call is TRBV6-5, the J call TRBJ2-7; 8 bases map to TRBD2. The CDR3 runs to 14 residues. Germline V gives CDR1 MNHEY, CDR2 SVGAGI. J was trimmed by 4 bases and V by 4 bases; bases with no gene match: 6. CDR3 DNA sequence: TGTGCCAGCAGTTCCCCGGGACTAGATTACGAGCAGTACTTC. Encoded protein: CASSSPGLDYEQYF.

The CDR3 DNA sequence: TGTGCCAGTAGTTATGGGACACGGTCCTACGAGCAGTACTTC. It specifies CASSYGTRSYEQYF. The chain couples TRBV19 to TRBJ2-7; tentatively, D is TRBD1 (6 bases). The germline CDR1 and CDR2 sequences are LNHDA and SQIVND (reference sequence). CDR3 size: 14 residues. Trimming left V 5 bases short and J 1 base short, with 12 bases between.

This clone was observed once. DNA of the CDR3: TGTGCCAGCAGCTCCGCTGGACTAGCGGGGCGTACGCAGTATTTT. The encoded protein is CASSSAGLAGRTQYF. This sequence joins TRBV7-9 and TRBJ2-3, with TRBD2 matching 12 bases. From germline, CDR1 is SEHNR and CDR2 FQNEAQ (reference sequence). Unmatched junction bases numbered 7, after V lost 4 bases and J lost 8 bases. The CDR3 loop spans 15 amino acids.

This chain links TRBV9 with TRBJ2-5; 7 bases align to TRBD2. The trim removed 4 bases at V and 7 bases at J, leaving 13 bases unmatched. Germline CDR1 SGDLS, CDR2 YYNGEE. This CDR3 spans 15 amino acids. This CDR3 is CASSLTSTTEGTQYF. In DNA, the CDR3 is TGTGCCAGCAGCCTGACTAGCACCACGGAGGGGACCCAGTACTTC.

The V call is TRBV2, the J call TRBJ1-4, with 10 bases that match TRBD1. Germline V gives CDR1 SNHLY, CDR2 FYNNEI. Unmatched junction bases numbered 3, after V lost 5 bases and J lost 6 bases. This CDR3 is 14 amino acids long. The CDR3 DNA sequence: TGTGCCAGCAGTCTAGACAGGGGGCATGAAAAACTGTTTTTT. Protein sequence: CASSLDRGHEKLFF.

With respect to this clone: In the same sample, other DNA sequences code for this CDR3. The V and J genes are TRBV6-5 and TRBJ1-5, with 10 bases identical to TRBD1. CDR3 length: 13 amino acids. Germline V gene sequence: CDR1 MNHEY, CDR2 SVGAGI. V lost 5 bases to trimming and J lost 7 bases; unmatched junction nucleotides: 2. The CDR3 loop is CASSRDRGQPQHF. In nucleotides, the CDR3 is TGTGCCAGCAGTCGGGACAGGGGACAGCCCCAGCATTTT.

The chain uses TRBV2 and TRBJ1-3; the D is unclear. The V and J ends lost 8 bases and 3 bases respectively, with 5 bases between them. Per germline, CDR1 SNHLY and CDR2 FYNNEI. This CDR3 comprises 11 residues. The CDR3 reads CASLNGNTIYF. CDR3 bases: TGTGCCAGCTTAAATGGAAACACCATATATTTT.

The chain uses TRBV5-6 and TRBJ2-3, with TRBD2 matching 9 bases. From germline, CDR1 is SGHDT and CDR2 YYEEEE. V gave up 0 bases and J gave up 1 base; unmatched junction bases: 0. The CDR3 contains 15 residues. CDR3 in amino acids: CASSLVAGGTDTQYF. In DNA form, the CDR3 reads TGTGCCAGCAGCTTGGTAGCGGGAGGCACAGATACGCAGTATTTT.

The V call is TRBV19, the J call TRBJ2-3, with 8 positions matching TRBD1. CDR1 and CDR2 (germline): LNHDA, SQIVND (reference sequence). CDR3 length: 13 residues. The J segment lost 5 bases and the V segment lost 8 bases, leaving 6 bases of the junction unmatched. Here the CDR3 reads CASGRQGQDTQYF. Written as DNA, the CDR3 is TGTGCCAGTGGGAGACAGGGGCAAGATACGCAGTATTTT.

This chain uses TRBV4-2 with TRBJ2-7, with 7 bases that match TRBD2. There are 17 residues in the CDR3. The V gene end was trimmed by 0 bases and the J gene end by 1 base; junction bases not matched to a gene: 9. Germline V gene sequence: CDR1 LGHNA, CDR2 YNFKEQ. The CDR3 is CASSQEAQGAGSYEQYF. The CDR3 nucleotides read TGTGCCAGCAGCCAAGAGGCCCAAGGAGCGGGATCCTACGAGCAGTACTTC.

The rearrangement uses TRBV3-1 (or the pseudogene TRBV3-2) and TRBJ2-1; 11 bases agree with TRBD2. The germline V gene has CDR1 LGHDT and CDR2 YNNKEL (reference sequence). This CDR3 has 16 residues. Trimming at V came to 4 bases and at J to 8 bases, leaving 10 bases not matched to a gene. The CDR3 DNA is TGTGCCAGCAGCCCACCTGGACTAGCGGGCCGGGATGAGCAGTTCTTC. Its protein product is CASSPPGLAGRDEQFF.

The chain combines TRBV4-1 with TRBJ1-1; possible D gene TRBD1, 6 bases. Trimming shortened V by 4 bases and J by 2 bases, and 14 bases separated the two germline ends. Germline CDR1 is MGHRA and CDR2 is YSYEKL. The CDR3 covers 15 residues. The CDR3 DNA is TGCGCCAGCAGCCTACAGGGACACCCTAACACTGAAGCTTTCTTT. Translation: CASSLQGHPNTEAFF.

The sample holds a few counts of this clone. The CDR3 coding sequence is TGTGCCAGCAGCGGCCCCGGGGGAAATAATTCACCCCTCCACTTT. Protein sequence: CASSGPGGNNSPLHF. This rearrangement joins TRBV9 to TRBJ1-6, with D possibly being TRBD1 (5 bases). CDR3 length: 15 residues. Germline V gene lookup returns CDR1 SGDLS and CDR2 YYNGEE. V was clipped by 3 bases and J by 5 bases, with 12 bases between them.

The chain is built from TRBV18 and TRBJ1-1, with 7 bases aligning to TRBD1. Germline loops: CDR1 KGHSH, CDR2 LQKENI. The CDR3 is 13 amino acids. The V and J ends lost 6 bases and 2 bases, in that order; junction bases with no gene match: 3. The CDR3 nucleotides are TGTGCCAGCTCCCGGGACAGAAACACTGAAGCTTTCTTT. Residues: CASSRDRNTEAFF. Complete variable domain (other parts from reference TRBV18 and TRBJ1-1): NAGVMQNPRHLVRRRGQEARLRCSPMKGHSHVYWYRQLPEEGLKFMVYLQKENIIDESGMPKERFSAEFPKEGPSILRIQQVVRGDSAAYFCASSRDRNTEAFFGQGTRLTVV.

The table lists this clone with a count of one. The rearrangement links TRBV6-1 to TRBJ2-6; TRBD1 matches 8 bases. The CDR3 is made up of 17 amino acids. V trimming: 2 bases; J trimming: 0 bases; junction bases outside the gene matches: 3. CDR1 and CDR2 from the germline V gene are MNHNS and SASEGT. The DNA of the CDR3 is TGTGCCAGCAGTGAAACAGGGGGTAGCTCTGGGGCCAACGTCCTGACTTTC. Its protein is CASSETGGSSGANVLTF.